This is a list of T cell receptor beta chains from one sample in a study of T cell responses to AZD1222 COVID-19 vaccine. Method: immunoSEQ multiplex PCR; TCRdb's copy keeps in-frame clones and lacks some. The repertoire table contains about 140,000 clones. The specimen sequenced was peripheral blood. These receptors were obtained from an adult in good health. Both conserved end residues are part of each CDR3. D genes are given only for firm matches.

d_gene | j_gene | v_gene | CDR3aa | CDR3nt
TRBD1 | TRBJ1-2 | TRBV10-3 | CAISPTGVAGYTF | TGTGCCATCAGTCCTACAGGGGTGGCTGGCTACACCTTC
. | TRBJ2-3 | TRBV5-1 | CASRLSGTDTQYF | TGCGCCAGCAGGCTTTCGGGCACAGATACGCAGTATTTT
TRBD1 | TRBJ1-2 | TRBV9 | CASSVGTGIHGYTF | TGTGCCAGCAGCGTAGGGACAGGGATTCATGGCTACACCTTC
. | TRBJ2-7 | TRBV30 | CAWTPGAYEQYF | TGTGCCTGGACCCCAGGGGCCTACGAGCAGTACTTC
. | TRBJ1-3 | TRBV19 | CASSKGKLSSGNTIYF | TGTGCCAGTAGTAAGGGGAAGCTGAGCTCTGGAAACACCATATATTTT
. | TRBJ1-6 | TRBV20-1 | CSASSQGDGTSPLHF | TGCAGTGCTAGTTCACAGGGAGATGGTACATCACCCCTCCACTTT
. | TRBJ1-3 | TRBV19 | CASSGANTIYF | TGTGCCAGTAGTGGCGCGAACACCATATATTTT
TRBD1 | TRBJ1-1 | TRBV5-1 | CASSRDRVSDTEAFF | TGCGCCAGCAGCCGCGACAGGGTCTCGGACACTGAAGCTTTCTTT
. | TRBJ2-3 | TRBV7-9 | CASSLPFRTGTEGDTQYF | TGTGCCAGCAGCCTCCCGTTTCGTACCGGGACTGAGGGCGATACGCAGTATTTT
. | TRBJ1-1 | TRBV27 | CASSPRGEALSMNTEAFF | TGTGCCAGCAGCCCTCGCGGGGAGGCTCTGAGTATGAACACTGAAGCTTTCTTT
. | TRBJ1-5 | TRBV19 | CATSDSRGQPQHF | TGTGCCACCAGTGACTCACGGGGTCAGCCCCAGCATTTT
. | TRBJ2-3 | TRBV29-1 | CSVEGRKPTDTQYF | TGCAGCGTTGAGGGGCGGAAACCAACAGATACGCAGTATTTT
. | TRBJ1-6 | TRBV28 | CASSSPRSLYNSPLHF | TGTGCCAGCAGTTCCCCGCGATCCCTCTATAATTCACCCCTCCACTTT
. | TRBJ1-4 | TRBV4-2 | CASSQGQLNEKLFF | TGTGCCAGCAGCCAAGGTCAGTTGAATGAAAAACTGTTTTTT
. | TRBJ2-5 | TRBV2 | CASSRRPGPMGETQYF | TGTGCCAGCAGTAGACGACCGGGCCCGATGGGGGAGACCCAGTACTTC
TRBD1 | TRBJ1-4 | TRBV11-2 | CASSLVRGNEKLFF | TGTGCCAGCAGCTTGGTCAGGGGGAATGAAAAACTGTTTTTT
. | TRBJ2-6 | TRBV5-6 | CASSIRDGSSGANVLTF | TGTGCCAGCAGCATCCGGGACGGCAGCTCTGGGGCCAACGTCCTGACTTTC
TRBD1 | TRBJ1-2 | TRBV5-4 | CASSMGQLREGGYTF | TGTGCCAGCAGCATGGGACAGCTGAGGGAAGGGGGCTACACCTTC
. | TRBJ1-5 | TRBV19 | CASRGAGDQSQHF | TGTGCCAGTAGAGGAGCTGGGGATCAGTCCCAGCATTTT
. | TRBJ2-2 | TRBV6-1 | CASSELGNTGELFF | TGTGCCAGCAGTGAACTGGGGAACACCGGGGAGCTGTTTTTT
TRBD1 | TRBJ1-1 | TRBV3-1/TRBV3-2 | CASSRFSTGHTEAFF | TGTGCCAGCAGCCGCTTTTCGACAGGGCACACTGAAGCTTTCTTT
. | TRBJ2-3 | TRBV5-1 | CASSLLGRGTDTQYF | TGCGCCAGCAGCTTGTTAGGCAGGGGCACAGATACGCAGTATTTT
. | TRBJ1-5 | TRBV7-6 | CASSPRGGDSNQPQHF | TGTGCCAGCAGCCCCCGGGGAGGAGATAGCAATCAGCCCCAGCATTTT
. | TRBJ2-2 | TRBV9 | CASSAEGSRVTGELFF | TGTGCCAGCAGCGCGGAGGGGAGTCGGGTCACCGGGGAGCTGTTTTTT
. | TRBJ2-7 | TRBV9 | CASSATNGGVGYEQYF | TGTGCCAGCAGCGCCACCAATGGGGGAGTTGGGTACGAGCAGTACTTC
TRBD1 | TRBJ2-7 | TRBV6-2/TRBV6-3 | CASSYSPGGYEQYF | TGTGCCAGCAGTTACTCGCCAGGGGGCTACGAGCAGTACTTC
. | TRBJ2-3 | TRBV3-1/TRBV3-2 | CASSRRTPGNTDTQYF | TGTGCCAGCAGCCGGCGGACCCCCGGGAATACAGATACGCAGTATTTT
. | TRBJ1-5 | TRBV12-2 | CASRLVMGQGAQPQHF | TGTGCAAGTCGCTTAGTAATGGGACAGGGAGCTCAGCCCCAGCATTTT
. | TRBJ2-7 | TRBV21-1 | CASSKAGRASYEQYF | TGTGCCAGCAGCAAAGCCGGCAGGGCCTCCTACGAGCAGTACTTC
. | TRBJ2-5 | TRBV7-2 | CASSFPQETQYF | TGTGCCAGCAGCTTCCCTCAAGAGACCCAGTACTTC
TRBD2 | TRBJ2-1 | TRBV5-4 | CASSLTSGGYNEQFF | TGTGCCAGCAGTTTGACTAGCGGGGGATACAATGAGCAGTTCTTC
. | TRBJ1-1 | TRBV7-9 | CASSLGGRGEAFF | TGTGCCAGCAGCTTAGGGGGTCGAGGTGAAGCTTTCTTT
. | TRBJ1-3 | TRBV27 | CASSSPRARPYDPLKLTGNTIYF | TGTGCCAGCAGTTCCCCCCGGGCCCGACCTTACGACCCATTAAAATTAACTGGAAACACCATATATTTT
. | TRBJ1-1 | TRBV14 | CASSPQRNTEAFF | TGTGCCAGCAGCCCCCAGAGGAACACTGAAGCTTTCTTT
. | TRBJ1-1 | TRBV6-4 | CASRRVGTEAFF | TGTGCCAGCCGAAGAGTGGGCACTGAAGCTTTCTTT
TRBD1 | TRBJ2-5 | TRBV5-6 | CASSLDRRDSLPFVETQYF | TGTGCCAGCAGCTTGGACCGCCGGGACAGTCTACCGTTCGTTGAGACCCAGTACTTC
. | TRBJ2-1 | TRBV2 | CASSVNYNEQFF | TGTGCCAGCAGTGTAAACTACAATGAGCAGTTCTTC
TRBD1 | TRBJ1-5 | TRBV19 | CASSRRTGEGNQPQHF | TGTGCCAGTAGCCGAAGGACAGGGGAGGGCAATCAGCCCCAGCATTTT
. | TRBJ1-1 | TRBV5-1 | CASSGVLTEAFF | TGCGCCAGCAGTGGGGTCCTCACTGAAGCTTTCTTT
. | TRBJ2-5 | TRBV7-7 | CASSPGVGGQETQYF | TGTGCCAGCAGCCCCGGGGTGGGGGGACAAGAGACCCAGTACTTC
TRBD1 | TRBJ1-4 | TRBV5-4 | CASSLGGQGNEKLFF | TGTGCCAGCAGCTTGGGGGGACAGGGGAATGAAAAACTGTTTTTT
. | TRBJ1-1 | TRBV18 | CASSPDSAGWVAEAFF | TGTGCCAGCTCACCAGATTCGGCAGGGTGGGTCGCTGAAGCTTTCTTT
. | TRBJ2-7 | TRBV7-3 | CASSRTGSSYEQYF | TGTGCCAGCAGCCGCACAGGGTCGTCCTACGAGCAGTACTTC
. | TRBJ2-1 | TRBV5-5 | CASSLAASINEQFF | TGTGCCAGCAGCTTGGCCGCGAGTATCAATGAGCAGTTCTTC
TRBD2 | TRBJ2-3 | TRBV4-2 | CASSQVRGGTSTDTQYF | TGTGCCAGCAGCCAAGTGCGGGGGGGAACTAGCACAGATACGCAGTATTTT
. | TRBJ1-2 | TRBV6-2/TRBV6-3 | CASSHGRGYTF | TGTGCCAGCAGCCACGGTCGTGGTTACACCTTC
. | TRBJ1-6 | TRBV5-1 | CASSGGALGSYNSPLHF | TGCGCCAGCAGCGGGGGGGCACTAGGCTCCTATAATTCACCCCTCCACTTT
. | TRBJ1-2 | TRBV6-5 | CASSYSGLRGYYGYTF | TGTGCCAGCAGTTACTCCGGACTCAGGGGCTACTATGGCTACACCTTC
. | TRBJ2-4 | TRBV28 | CASSALGRQTTPTRKNIQYF | TGTGCCAGCAGCGCTTTGGGGAGACAAACAACTCCTACTCGCAAAAACATTCAGTACTTC
TRBD1 | TRBJ1-6 | TRBV7-9 | CASSSDRDGSPLHF | TGTGCCAGCAGCTCCGACAGGGACGGGTCACCCCTCCACTTT
. | TRBJ2-7 | TRBV4-3 | CASSQDEVDGEQYF | TGCGCCAGCAGCCAGGATGAGGTGGACGGCGAGCAGTACTTC
. | TRBJ1-2 | TRBV5-1 | CASSLGAYGYTF | TGCGCCAGCAGCTTGGGGGCCTATGGCTACACCTTC
. | TRBJ2-3 | TRBV21-1 | CASSMTEKWTGEGTDTQYF | TGTGCCAGCAGCATGACAGAGAAGTGGACAGGGGAGGGCACAGATACGCAGTATTTT
. | TRBJ1-2 | TRBV18 | CASSQDRTNYGYTF | TGTGCCAGCTCACAGGACCGAACTAACTATGGCTACACCTTC